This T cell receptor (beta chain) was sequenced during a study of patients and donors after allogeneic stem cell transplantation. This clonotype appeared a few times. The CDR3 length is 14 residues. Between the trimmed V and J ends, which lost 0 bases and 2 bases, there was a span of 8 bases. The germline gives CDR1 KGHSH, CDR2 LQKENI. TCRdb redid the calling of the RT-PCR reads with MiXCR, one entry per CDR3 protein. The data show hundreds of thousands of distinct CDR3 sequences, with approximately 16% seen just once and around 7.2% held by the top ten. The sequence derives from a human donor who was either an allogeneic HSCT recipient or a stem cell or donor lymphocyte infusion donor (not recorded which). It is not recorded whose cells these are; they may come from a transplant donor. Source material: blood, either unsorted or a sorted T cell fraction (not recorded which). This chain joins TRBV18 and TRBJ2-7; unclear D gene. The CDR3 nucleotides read TGTGCCAGCTCACCACCAGCAGGTACCTACGAGCAGTACTTC. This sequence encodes CASSPPAGTYEQYF.